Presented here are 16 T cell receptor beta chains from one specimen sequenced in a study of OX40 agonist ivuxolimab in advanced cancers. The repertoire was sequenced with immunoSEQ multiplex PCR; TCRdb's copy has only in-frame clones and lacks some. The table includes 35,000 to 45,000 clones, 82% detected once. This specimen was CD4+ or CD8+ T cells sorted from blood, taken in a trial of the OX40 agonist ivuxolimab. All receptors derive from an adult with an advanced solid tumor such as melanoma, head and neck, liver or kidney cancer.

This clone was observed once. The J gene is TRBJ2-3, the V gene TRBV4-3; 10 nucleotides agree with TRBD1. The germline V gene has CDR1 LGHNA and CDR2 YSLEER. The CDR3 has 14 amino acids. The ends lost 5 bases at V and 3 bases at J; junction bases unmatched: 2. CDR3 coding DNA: TGCGCCAGCAGCAGACAGGGGGCTACAGATACGCAGTATTTT. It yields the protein CASSRQGATDTQYF.

CDR3 loop: CASSSGQVGNIQYF. The DNA of the CDR3 is TGTGCCAGCTCATCGGGACAGGTGGGAAACATTCAGTACTTC. The chain combines TRBV18 with TRBJ2-4; 8 nucleotides match TRBD1. The CDR3 has 14 amino acids. Trimming cost V 5 bases and J 6 bases; bases outside gene matches: 6. Germline CDR1 and CDR2: KGHSH and LQKENI.

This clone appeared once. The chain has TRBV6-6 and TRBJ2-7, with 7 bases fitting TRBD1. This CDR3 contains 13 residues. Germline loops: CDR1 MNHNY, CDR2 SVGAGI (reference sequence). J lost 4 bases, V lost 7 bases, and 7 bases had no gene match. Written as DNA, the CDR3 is TGTGCCAGCACCGGGGACAGAGCTTACGAGCAGTACTTC. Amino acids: CASTGDRAYEQYF.

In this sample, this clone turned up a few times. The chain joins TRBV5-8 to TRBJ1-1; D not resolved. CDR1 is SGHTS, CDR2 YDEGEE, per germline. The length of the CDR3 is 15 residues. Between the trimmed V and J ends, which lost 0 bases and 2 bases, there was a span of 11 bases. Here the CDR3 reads CASSLVPGFNTEAFF. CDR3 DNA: TGTGCCAGCAGCTTGGTCCCGGGGTTCAACACTGAAGCTTTCTTT. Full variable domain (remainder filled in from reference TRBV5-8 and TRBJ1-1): EAGVTQSPTHLIKTRGQQATLRCSPISGHTSVYWYQQALGLGLQFLLWYDEGEERNRGNFPPRFSGRQFPNYSSELNVNALELEDSALYLCASSLVPGFNTEAFFGQGTRLTVV.

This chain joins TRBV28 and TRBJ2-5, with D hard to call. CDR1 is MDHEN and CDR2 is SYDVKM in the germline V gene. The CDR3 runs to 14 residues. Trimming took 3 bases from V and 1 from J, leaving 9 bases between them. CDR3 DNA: TGTGCCAGCAGTTTTCGGGCGACCCAAGAGACCCAGTACTTC. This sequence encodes CASSFRATQETQYF.

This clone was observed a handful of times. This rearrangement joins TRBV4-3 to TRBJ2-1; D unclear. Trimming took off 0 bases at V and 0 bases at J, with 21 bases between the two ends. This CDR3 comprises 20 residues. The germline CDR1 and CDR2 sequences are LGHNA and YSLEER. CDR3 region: CASSQEGGIGFSVSYNEQFF. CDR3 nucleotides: TGCGCCAGCAGCCAAGAAGGCGGAATTGGCTTTTCCGTCTCCTACAATGAGCAGTTCTTC.

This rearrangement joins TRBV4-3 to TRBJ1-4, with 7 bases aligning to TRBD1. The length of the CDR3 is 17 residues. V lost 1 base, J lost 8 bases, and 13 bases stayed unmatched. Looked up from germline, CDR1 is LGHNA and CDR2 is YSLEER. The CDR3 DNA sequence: TGCGCCAGCAGCCAAGGGACCCAACAGGGGAGATCAGAAAAACTGTTTTTT. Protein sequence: CASSQGTQQGRSEKLFF.

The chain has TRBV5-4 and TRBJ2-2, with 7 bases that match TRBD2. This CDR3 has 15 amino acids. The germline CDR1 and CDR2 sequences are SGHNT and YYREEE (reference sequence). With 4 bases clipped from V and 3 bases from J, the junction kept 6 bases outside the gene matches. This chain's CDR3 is CASSGGEGDTGELFF. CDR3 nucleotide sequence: TGTGCCAGCAGCGGCGGGGAGGGTGACACCGGGGAGCTGTTTTTT.

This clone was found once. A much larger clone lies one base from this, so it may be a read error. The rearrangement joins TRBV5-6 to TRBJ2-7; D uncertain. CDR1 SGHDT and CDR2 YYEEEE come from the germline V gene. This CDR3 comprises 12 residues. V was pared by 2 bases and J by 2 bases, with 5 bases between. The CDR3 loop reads CASSLRTYEQYF. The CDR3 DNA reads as TGTGCCAGCAGCTTACGAACCTACGAGCAGTACTTC.

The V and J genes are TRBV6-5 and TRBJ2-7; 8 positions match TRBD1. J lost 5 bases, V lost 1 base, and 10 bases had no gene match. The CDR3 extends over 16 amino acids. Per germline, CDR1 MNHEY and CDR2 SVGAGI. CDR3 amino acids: CASSYLPRGLLDEQYF. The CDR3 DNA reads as TGTGCCAGCAGTTACTTACCCAGGGGGCTTCTAGACGAGCAGTACTTC.

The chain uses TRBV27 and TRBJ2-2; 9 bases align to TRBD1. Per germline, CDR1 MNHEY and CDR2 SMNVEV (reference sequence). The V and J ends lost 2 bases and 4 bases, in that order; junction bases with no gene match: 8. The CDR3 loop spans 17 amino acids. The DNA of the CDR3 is TGTGCCAGCAGTTTAAAGGGACAGGGTACAGTCACCGGGGAGCTGTTTTTT. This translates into CASSLKGQGTVTGELFF.

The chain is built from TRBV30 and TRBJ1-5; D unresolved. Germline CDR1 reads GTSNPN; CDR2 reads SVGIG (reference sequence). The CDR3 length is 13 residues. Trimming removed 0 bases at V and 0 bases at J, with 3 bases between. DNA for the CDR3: TGTGCCTGGAGTGTACTTAGCAATCAGCCCCAGCATTTT. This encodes CAWSVLSNQPQHF.

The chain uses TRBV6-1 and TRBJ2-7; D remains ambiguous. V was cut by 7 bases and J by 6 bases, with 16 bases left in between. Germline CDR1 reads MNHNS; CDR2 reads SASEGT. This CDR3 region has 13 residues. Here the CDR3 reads CASTWVVYGEQYF. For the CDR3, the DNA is TGTGCCAGCACCTGGGTAGTGTACGGCGAGCAGTACTTC.

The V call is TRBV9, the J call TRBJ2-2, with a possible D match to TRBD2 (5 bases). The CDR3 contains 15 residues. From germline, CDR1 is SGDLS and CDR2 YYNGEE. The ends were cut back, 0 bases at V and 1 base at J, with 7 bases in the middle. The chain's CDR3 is CASSVAEGNTGELFF. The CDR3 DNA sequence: TGTGCCAGCAGCGTAGCTGAGGGGAACACCGGGGAGCTGTTTTTT.

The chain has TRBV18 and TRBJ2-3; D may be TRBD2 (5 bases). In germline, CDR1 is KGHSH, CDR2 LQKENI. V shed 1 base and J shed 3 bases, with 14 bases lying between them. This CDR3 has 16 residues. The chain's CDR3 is CASSPRTGKSTDTQYF. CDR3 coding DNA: TGTGCCAGCTCACCACGAACGGGGAAATCGACAGATACGCAGTATTTT. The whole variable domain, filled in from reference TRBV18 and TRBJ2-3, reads NAGVMQNPRHLVRRRGQEARLRCSPMKGHSHVYWYRQLPEEGLKFMVYLQKENIIDESGMPKERFSAEFPKEGPSILRIQQVVRGDSAAYFCASSPRTGKSTDTQYFGPGTRLTVL.

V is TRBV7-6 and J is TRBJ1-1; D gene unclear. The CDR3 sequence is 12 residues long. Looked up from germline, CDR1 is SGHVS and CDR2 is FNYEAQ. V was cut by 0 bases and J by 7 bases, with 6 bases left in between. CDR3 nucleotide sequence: TGTGCCAGCAGCTTAGCTACGGGTGAAGCTTTCTTT. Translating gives CASSLATGEAFF.